These 28 T cell receptor beta chains came from one sample sequenced in a study of a mutant IDH1 vaccine in newly diagnosed glioma. Time point in this sample: baseline, week 1 (first vaccination visit). The treatment was: pre-vaccination baseline after standard-of-care therapy. Method: immunoSEQ multiplex PCR; TCRdb's copy keeps in-frame clones and lacks some. The sample lists 20,000 to 25,000 clones; 85% to 95% were seen once. The sequenced sample was PBMCs, obtained from a glioma patient treated with radiotherapy, temozolomide or both. The receptors were gathered from a man aged 35 to 55 with glioma.

The rearrangement uses TRBV4-2 and TRBJ2-3; 11 nucleotides line up with TRBD2. The CDR3 is 16 amino acids. Germline CDR1 and CDR2: LGHNA and YNFKEQ. The J segment lost 0 bases and the V segment lost 2 bases, leaving 1 base of the junction unmatched. As DNA, the CDR3 is TGTGCCAGCAGCCAACTAGCGGGGGGTAGCACAGATACGCAGTATTTT. It yields the protein CASSQLAGGSTDTQYF.

This chain connects TRBV10-3 to TRBJ1-1; D gene uncertain. Germline-derived CDR1 and CDR2 are ENHRY and SYGVKD. Trimming took off 8 bases at V and 1 base at J, with 11 bases between the two ends. The CDR3 length is 13 residues. CDR3 sequence (DNA): TGTGCCATCCTTTGGGATGGGAACACTGAAGCTTTCTTT. Its protein is CAILWDGNTEAFF.

The rearrangement links TRBV11-2 to TRBJ1-2; 8 bases are a match to TRBD1. The CDR3 runs to 14 residues. Germline V CDR1 and CDR2: SGHAT, FQNNGV. Unmatched junction bases numbered 7, after V lost 3 bases and J lost 7 bases. This chain's CDR3 is CASSFYRGGSGYTF. The CDR3 DNA follows: TGTGCCAGCAGCTTCTACAGGGGGGGTAGTGGCTACACCTTC.

V usage is TRBV4-1 and J usage is TRBJ1-1, with no clear D. The CDR3 loop spans 14 amino acids. Germline V gene data show CDR1 as MGHRA and CDR2 as YSYEKL. Trimming removed 0 bases from V and 5 bases from J, with 10 bases in between. CDR3 coding DNA: TGCGCCAGCAGCCAAGACGAAGGAGAGACTGAAGCTTTCTTT. Protein: CASSQDEGETEAFF.

This chain joins TRBV5-1 and TRBJ1-2, with TRBD1 matching 7 bases. J was trimmed by 6 bases and V by 3 bases; bases with no gene match: 5. Per the germline V gene, CDR1 is SGHRS and CDR2 is YFSETQ. CDR3 length: 13 residues. CDR3 nucleotides: TGCGCCAGCAGCTCCACAGGGGTGCATGGCTACACCTTC. This sequence encodes CASSSTGVHGYTF.

V usage is TRBV30 and J usage is TRBJ1-1; D gene ambiguous. With 2 bases removed from V and 3 bases from J, the gap between germline ends came to 10 bases. CDR3 length: 13 residues. The germline V gene has CDR1 GTSNPN and CDR2 SVGIG (reference sequence). The CDR3 nucleotides are TGTGCCTGGAGTCCAAACACGCACACTGAAGCTTTCTTT. The encoded protein is CAWSPNTHTEAFF.

V and J are TRBV7-8 and TRBJ2-1, with D perhaps TRBD1 (5 bases). V was shortened by 1 base and J by 6 bases, with 13 bases between the two germline ends. The length of the CDR3 is 15 residues. Germline V gene sequence: CDR1 SGHVS, CDR2 FQNEAQ. CDR3 in DNA: TGTGCCAGCAGCTTAGGTCTAGGGGCCCCCAATGAGCAGTTCTTC. It yields the protein CASSLGLGAPNEQFF.

This clone was recorded once. The CDR3 reads CASCFREGAAEAFF. CDR3 bases: TGTGCCAGCTGCTTCAGAGAGGGGGCCGCTGAAGCTTTCTTT. V is TRBV6-5 and J is TRBJ1-1, with TRBD1 identical over 7 bases. The CDR3 runs 14 residues. Germline trimming cut 8 bases from V and 6 bases from J; bases unmatched to any gene: 12. Germline loops: CDR1 MNHEY, CDR2 SVGAGI.

V is TRBV1 and J is TRBJ2-2; TRBD2 is the table's D call, not checked against the DNA. TRBV1 is marked as a pseudogene. The CDR3 is 15 amino acids. The DNA of the CDR3 is TGCACCAGCAGCCACCCTGGCGGGAACACCGGGGAGCTGTTTTTT. It specifies CTSSHPGGNTGELFF.

V gene TRBV19 combines with J gene TRBJ2-3; possible D gene TRBD2, 6 bases. The CDR3 is 15 residues long. Germline V gives CDR1 LNHDA, CDR2 SQIVND (reference sequence). Trimming took 6 bases from V and 5 from J, leaving 18 bases between them. The CDR3 sequence: CASSPGGGVGDTQYF. Written as DNA, the CDR3 is TGTGCCAGTAGCCCTGGCGGAGGGGTGGGAGATACGCAGTATTTT. Filled out from reference TRBV19 and TRBJ2-3, the complete variable domain reads DGGITQSPKYLFRKEGQNVTLSCEQNLNHDAMYWYRQDPGQGLRLIYYSQIVNDFQKGDIAEGYSVSREKKESFPLTVTSAQKNPTAFYLCASSPGGGVGDTQYFGPGTRLTVL.

This chain joins TRBV5-1 and TRBJ2-3; 10 bases fit TRBD2. V lost 4 bases and J lost 4; bases outside the gene matches: 12. This CDR3 is 17 amino acids long. Germline V gene data show CDR1 as SGHRS and CDR2 as YFSETQ. For the CDR3, the DNA is TGCGCCAGCAGCGACAGCCCGAGACTAGCGGGCTCAGATACGCAGTATTTT. This encodes CASSDSPRLAGSDTQYF.

The CDR3 nucleotides are TGTGCCAGCAGCCACCTAGCGTCAACCCACGAGCAGTACTTC. The encoded protein is CASSHLASTHEQYF. The V gene is TRBV14, the J gene TRBJ2-7, with TRBD2 as a possible D gene (6 bases). V shed 3 bases and J shed 5 bases, with 14 bases lying between them. CDR3 size: 14 residues. Germline lookup yields CDR1 SGHDN and CDR2 FVKESK. The entire variable domain, with the rest obtained from reference TRBV14 and TRBJ2-7, is as follows: EAGVTQFPSHSVIEKGQTVTLRCDPISGHDNLYWYRRVMGKEIKFLLHFVKESKQDESGMPNNRFLAERTGGTYSTLKVQPAELEDSGVYFCASSHLASTHEQYFGPGTRLTVT.

Here the CDR3 reads CASSPRGSGASNTQYF. The CDR3 DNA sequence: TGTGCCAGCAGCCCCCGAGGTAGCGGGGCTTCGAATACGCAGTATTTT. The chain is built from TRBV7-9 and TRBJ2-3; 8 bases agree with TRBD2. V dropped 5 bases and J dropped 7; count of bases not matched to a gene: 14. The CDR3 runs to 16 residues. Germline assignment: CDR1 SEHNR and CDR2 FQNEAQ (reference sequence).

V gene TRBV4-2 combines with J gene TRBJ2-7; 11 nucleotides align to TRBD2. The trim removed 4 bases at V and 2 bases at J, leaving 13 bases unmatched. Germline-derived CDR1 and CDR2 are LGHNA and YNFKEQ. The CDR3 covers 18 residues. Here the CDR3 reads CASSRGTSGSEYPYEQYF. The DNA for the CDR3 is TGTGCCAGCAGCCGAGGTACTAGCGGGAGCGAATATCCCTACGAGCAGTACTTC.

V and J are TRBV27 and TRBJ2-2; 7 positions match TRBD1. This CDR3 has 15 residues. The ends lost 5 bases at V and 0 bases at J; junction bases unmatched: 3. Looked up from germline, CDR1 is MNHEY and CDR2 is SMNVEV (reference sequence). This CDR3 is CASSKGQPNTGELFF. DNA of the CDR3: TGTGCCAGCAGTAAGGGACAGCCGAACACCGGGGAGCTGTTTTTT.

This rearrangement joins TRBV29-1 to TRBJ2-1, with D perhaps TRBD1 or TRBD2 (5 bases each). The germline V and J ends were trimmed by 0 bases and 15 bases, with 12 bases remaining between them. Germline CDR1 and CDR2: SQVTM and ANQGSEA. The CDR3 has 11 amino acids. The CDR3 nucleotides are TGCAGCGTTGAAGATCGAGGGGTTGGGTTCTTC. Translating gives CSVEDRGVGFF.

The V gene is TRBV5-8, the J gene TRBJ2-1; D uncertain. The CDR3 runs to 12 residues. V was trimmed by 2 bases and J by 9 bases, leaving 9 bases between them. The germline V gene encodes CDR1 SGHTS and CDR2 YDEGEE. The CDR3 is CASSFQPSEQFF. The CDR3 region has the DNA TGTGCCAGCAGCTTCCAACCCAGTGAGCAGTTCTTC.

The chain joins TRBV29-1 to TRBJ1-2, with no clear D. Looked up from germline, CDR1 is SQVTM and CDR2 is ANQGSEA. The CDR3 runs 16 residues. With 3 bases removed from V and 0 bases from J, the gap between germline ends came to 17 bases. The CDR3 here is CSVEVTEQTPNYGYTF. The DNA of the CDR3 is TGCAGCGTTGAGGTAACAGAACAAACACCTAACTATGGCTACACCTTC. The full variable domain, its missing parts supplied by reference TRBV29-1 and TRBJ1-2, is SAVISQKPSRDICQRGTSLTIQCQVDSQVTMMFWYRQQPGQSLTLIATANQGSEATYESGFVIDKFPISRPNLTFSTLTVSNMSPEDSSIYLCSVEVTEQTPNYGYTFGSGTRLTVV.

This chain connects TRBV7-3 to TRBJ2-1; TRBD2 agrees at 8 bases. The CDR3 consists of 15 residues. V shed 4 bases and J 9 bases; nucleotides not matched to a gene: 11. Germline CDR1 and CDR2: SGHTA and FQGTGA. The CDR3 spells CASSSSGRSFSEQFF. DNA for the CDR3: TGTGCCAGCAGCTCCAGCGGGAGAAGTTTTAGTGAGCAGTTCTTC.

This clone was observed once. This chain connects TRBV5-4 to TRBJ2-5; 12 positions match TRBD2. V dropped 4 bases and J dropped 5; count of bases not matched to a gene: 9. The V gene's germline CDR1 is SGHNT and CDR2 YYREEE (reference sequence). The length of the CDR3 is 16 residues. The CDR3 region has the DNA TGTGCCAGCAGCCGAACTAGCGGGGGGCCCCGGGAGACCCAGTACTTC. It is translated as CASSRTSGGPRETQYF.

The rearrangement joins TRBV5-1 to TRBJ2-6; unclear D gene. Germline V CDR1 and CDR2: SGHRS, YFSETQ. V lost 4 bases and J 0 bases, leaving 8 bases between the germline ends. The CDR3 has 15 amino acids. As DNA, the CDR3 is TGCGCCAGCAGCCCTACAGACTCTGGGGCCAACGTCCTGACTTTC. This sequence encodes CASSPTDSGANVLTF. Full variable domain (remainder filled in from reference TRBV5-1 and TRBJ2-6): KAGVTQTPRYLIKTRGQQVTLSCSPISGHRSVSWYQQTPGQGLQFLFEYFSETQRNKGNFPGRFSGRQFSNSRSEMNVSTLELGDSALYLCASSPTDSGANVLTFGAGSRLTVL.

The chain employs TRBV2 and TRBJ2-3; TRBD2 might be the D (5 bases). From germline, CDR1 is SNHLY and CDR2 FYNNEI. V gave up 4 bases and J gave up 0 bases, with 14 bases separating them. This CDR3 has 16 amino acids. CDR3 residues: CASSGGAEISTDTQYF. The CDR3 DNA follows: TGTGCCAGCAGTGGGGGAGCGGAAATTAGCACAGATACGCAGTATTTT.

The chain recombines TRBV19 with TRBJ2-7; 12 bases agree with TRBD2. J gave up 7 bases and V 5 bases, and 12 bases lay outside the gene matches. The CDR3 runs 16 residues. CDR1 and CDR2 (germline): LNHDA, SQIVND (reference sequence). The CDR3 DNA is TGTGCCAGTAGTCCCCGGACTAGCGGGGCCCGCGAAGAGCAGTACTTC. Its translation is CASSPRTSGAREEQYF.

This rearrangement joins TRBV19 to TRBJ2-7; perhaps TRBD1 as D (7 bases). Trimming left V 10 bases short and J 4 bases short, with 14 bases between. From germline, CDR1 is LNHDA and CDR2 SQIVND (reference sequence). CDR3 length equals 12 residues. Written as DNA, the CDR3 is TGTGCCACGCGGGACAGTTCATACGAGCAGTACTTC. Translated, it gives CATRDSSYEQYF.

The V and J genes are TRBV5-6 and TRBJ1-5; D might be TRBD1 (6 bases). Looked up from germline, CDR1 is SGHDT and CDR2 is YYEEEE. This CDR3 region has 16 residues. With 0 bases removed from V and 5 bases from J, the gap between germline ends came to 15 bases. CDR3 amino acids: CASSLGRGAGHQPQHF. CDR3 sequence (DNA): TGTGCCAGCAGCTTGGGACGGGGGGCGGGTCATCAGCCCCAGCATTTT.

This chain connects TRBV5-4 to TRBJ1-2, with TRBD1 matching 9 bases. CDR1 is SGHNT and CDR2 is YYREEE in the germline V gene (reference sequence). This CDR3 has 14 residues. With 2 bases clipped from V and 3 bases from J, the junction kept 2 bases outside the gene matches. DNA for the CDR3: TGTGCCAGCAGCTTAGACAGGGGGGACTATGGCTACACCTTC. Its protein is CASSLDRGDYGYTF.

CDR3 sequence reads: CASTTGTYYEQYF. CDR3 in DNA: TGTGCCAGCACTACAGGGACCTACTACGAGCAGTACTTC. V usage is TRBV28 and J usage is TRBJ2-7; a weak D match, TRBD1 (6 bases). The CDR3 has 13 amino acids. Trimming took 7 bases from V and 3 from J, leaving 13 bases between them. The germline gives CDR1 MDHEN, CDR2 SYDVKM.

The chain recombines TRBV5-1 with TRBJ2-7; 12 nucleotides line up with TRBD1. The germline V gene encodes CDR1 SGHRS and CDR2 YFSETQ. J gave up 5 bases and V 3 bases, and 0 bases lay outside the gene matches. The CDR3 is 13 residues long. CDR3 region: CASSWDRGHEQYF. The CDR3 DNA sequence: TGCGCCAGCAGCTGGGACAGGGGGCACGAGCAGTACTTC.